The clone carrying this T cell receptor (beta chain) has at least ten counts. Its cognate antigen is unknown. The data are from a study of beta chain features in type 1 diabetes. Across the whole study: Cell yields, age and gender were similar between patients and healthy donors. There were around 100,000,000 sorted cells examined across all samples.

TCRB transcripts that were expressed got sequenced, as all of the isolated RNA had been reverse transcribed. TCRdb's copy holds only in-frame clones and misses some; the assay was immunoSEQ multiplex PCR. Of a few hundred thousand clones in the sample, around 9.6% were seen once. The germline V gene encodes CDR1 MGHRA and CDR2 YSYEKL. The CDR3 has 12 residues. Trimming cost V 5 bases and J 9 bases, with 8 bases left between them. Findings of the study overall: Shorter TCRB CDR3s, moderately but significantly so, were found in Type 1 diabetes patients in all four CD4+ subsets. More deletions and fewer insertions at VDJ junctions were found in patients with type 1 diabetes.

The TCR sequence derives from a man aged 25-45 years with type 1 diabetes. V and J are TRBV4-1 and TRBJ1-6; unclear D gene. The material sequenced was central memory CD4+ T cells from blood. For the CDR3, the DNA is TGCGCCAGCAGCTCTCGACCTTCACCCCTCCACTTT. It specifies CASSSRPSPLHF.